Presented here are 27 T cell receptor beta chains from one specimen sequenced in a study of blood T cells in healthy people across ages. A sample-barcoded 5' primer and a J-beta primer mix were used in a second PCR of roughly 6 to 12 cycles. TCRdb reprocessed the 5' RACE reads with MiXCR, giving one entry per CDR3 protein. The sample holds 700,000 to 1,000,000 distinct CDR3 sequences, under 45% seen once. The sample consisted of blood. These receptors came from a man in his fifties or sixties in good health.

J is TRBJ2-7 and V is TRBV28, with TRBD2 identical over 9 bases. Germline V gene data show CDR1 as MDHEN and CDR2 as SYDVKM. This CDR3 region has 15 residues. The trim removed 4 bases at V and 0 bases at J, leaving 4 bases unmatched. CDR3 amino acids: CASSSILAGSYEQYF. Here the CDR3 DNA reads TGTGCCAGCAGTTCAATACTAGCGGGCTCCTACGAGCAGTACTTC.

CDR3 amino acids: CASRPNRGWNTGELFF. The CDR3 DNA is TGTGCCAGCAGACCCAACAGGGGATGGAACACCGGGGAGCTGTTTTTT. The rearrangement links TRBV3-1 to TRBJ2-2; 7 bases match TRBD1. CDR3 length: 16 amino acids. V lost 6 bases to trimming and J lost 1 base; unmatched junction nucleotides: 8. Germline-derived CDR1 and CDR2 are LGHDT and YNNKEL (reference sequence).

This clonotype was counted only a few times. The J gene is TRBJ2-3, the V gene TRBV7-9, with 7 bases identical to TRBD1. This CDR3 has 16 residues. Trimming at V came to 5 bases and at J to 5 bases, leaving 13 bases not matched to a gene. Germline CDR1 SEHNR, CDR2 FQNEAQ (reference sequence). The chain's CDR3 is CASSPNPGSGGDTQYF. The CDR3 DNA sequence: TGTGCCAGCAGCCCTAACCCCGGATCAGGGGGAGATACGCAGTATTTT.

This clonotype was detected a few times. The V gene is TRBV7-9, the J gene TRBJ1-2; D unresolved. The germline V and J ends were trimmed by 2 bases and 7 bases, with 14 bases remaining between them. CDR1 and CDR2 from the germline V gene are SEHNR and FQNEAQ (reference sequence). The CDR3 spans 14 residues. DNA of the CDR3: TGTGCCAGCAGCTTAAGGGCAGATACTTTTGGCTACACCTTC. Translated, it gives CASSLRADTFGYTF.

The chain has TRBV9 and TRBJ2-1; D is unresolved. This CDR3 comprises 14 residues. V lost 0 bases, J lost 10 bases, and 14 bases lay in between. The germline V gene encodes CDR1 SGDLS and CDR2 YYNGEE. The CDR3 is CASSVDTVGYEQFF. In DNA form, the CDR3 reads TGTGCCAGCAGCGTAGACACCGTGGGGTACGAGCAGTTCTTC.

This chain uses TRBV20-1 with TRBJ2-6, with no clear D. The germline V gene has CDR1 DFQATT and CDR2 SNEGSKA (reference sequence). Trimming removed 7 bases at V and 3 bases at J, with 10 bases between. The CDR3 is made up of 13 amino acids. The CDR3: CSGRTGGANVLTF. For the CDR3, the DNA is TGCAGTGGACGAACCGGTGGGGCCAACGTCCTGACTTTC.

The genes are TRBV7-9 and TRBJ2-5, with D possibly called TRBD1 or TRBD2 (6 bases each). Trimming removed 2 bases from V and 1 base from J, with 26 bases in between. Looked up from germline, CDR1 is SEHNR and CDR2 is FQNEAQ (reference sequence). This CDR3 region has 20 residues. CDR3 nucleotides: TGTGCCAGCAGCTTACCCCAGCTCGTATTCCTCGGGGGCCCCCAAGAGACCCAGTACTTC. This sequence encodes CASSLPQLVFLGGPQETQYF.

The chain's CDR3 is CASSPSYGRDTQYF. Written as DNA, the CDR3 is TGTGCCAGCAGTCCCTCCTACGGCAGAGATACGCAGTATTTT. This chain joins TRBV27 and TRBJ2-3; D ambiguous. V gave up 5 bases and J gave up 5 bases, with 14 bases separating them. Per germline, CDR1 MNHEY and CDR2 SMNVEV (reference sequence). The CDR3 extends over 14 amino acids.

This chain joins TRBV6-5 and TRBJ2-5, with 12 positions matching TRBD1. The tail of the sequence fits TRBJ2-7 better, so the J call may be wrong. The CDR3 sequence is 15 residues long. CDR1 and CDR2 (germline): MNHEY, SVGAGI. This chain's CDR3 is CASRGTGTGGAEQYF. The CDR3 DNA follows: TGTGCCAGCAGAGGAACCGGGACAGGGGGCGCCGAGCAGTACTTC.

Only a few counts were recorded for this clonotype. Here the CDR3 reads CSARTGTVDGYTF. The CDR3 region has the DNA TGCAGTGCTAGAACCGGGACTGTCGATGGCTACACCTTC. The chain couples TRBV20-1 to TRBJ1-2, with D possibly matching TRBD1 (5 bases). There are 13 residues in the CDR3. Germline loops: CDR1 DFQATT, CDR2 SNEGSKA (reference sequence). The V end lost 2 bases, the J end lost 6 bases, and 13 bases lay between the germline ends.

The chain joins TRBV14 to TRBJ2-7; 7 positions match TRBD2. There are 16 residues in the CDR3. With V trimmed by 3 bases and J by 0 bases, 8 bases remained unmatched. CDR1 is SGHDN and CDR2 is FVKESK in the germline V gene. CDR3 sequence (DNA): TGTGCCAGCAGCCAGCTAGCTAGCGGCCCCTCCTACGAGCAGTACTTC. Translated: CASSQLASGPSYEQYF.

The chain links TRBV20-1 to TRBJ2-1; either TRBD1 or TRBD2 may supply D (5 bases each). The length of the CDR3 is 15 residues. V lost 5 bases to trimming and J lost 0 bases, with 14 bases between them. Germline CDR1 and CDR2: DFQATT and SNEGSKA (reference sequence). The CDR3 DNA is TGCAGTGCTGGGTCGGGGCATAGCTCCTACAATGAGCAGTTCTTC. Amino acid sequence: CSAGSGHSSYNEQFF.

The rearrangement links TRBV6-2 or TRBV6-3 to TRBJ2-5; D is possibly TRBD2 (5 bases). CDR1 MNHEY and CDR2 SVGEGT come from the germline V gene. CDR3 size: 17 residues. V lost 6 bases to trimming and J lost 5 bases, with 25 bases between them. CDR3 protein: CASSYRYLTGSEETQYF. For the CDR3, the DNA is TGTGCCAGCAGCTACCGATATTTAACGGGGTCCGAGGAGACCCAGTACTTC.

This clonotype was seen a few times. The V gene is TRBV11-3, the J gene TRBJ2-4; perhaps TRBD1 as D (6 bases). This CDR3 has 16 amino acids. The germline V and J ends were trimmed by 2 bases and 3 bases, with 14 bases remaining between them. Germline lookup yields CDR1 SGHNT and CDR2 YENEEA. CDR3 amino acids: CASSLSSGTSKNIQYF. The CDR3 DNA is TGTGCCAGCAGCTTAAGCTCTGGGACAAGCAAAAACATTCAGTACTTC.

This clonotype appeared a few times. V and J are TRBV18 and TRBJ2-4; the D gene is possibly TRBD1 (7 bases). The CDR3 runs 17 residues. V was trimmed by 0 bases and J by 3 bases, leaving 15 bases between them. Germline CDR1 reads KGHSH; CDR2 reads LQKENI. This chain's CDR3 is CASSPPLVRGDKNIQYF. The CDR3 nucleotides read TGTGCCAGCTCACCACCGTTGGTCAGGGGGGACAAAAACATTCAGTACTTC.

This clonotype was seen a handful of times. V and J are TRBV25-1 and TRBJ2-7; D might be TRBD2 (5 bases). The J call may be mistaken, given a closer DNA end match to TRBJ2-5. The CDR3 runs to 13 residues. The V gene's germline CDR1 is MGHDK and CDR2 SYGVNS. This chain's CDR3 is CASSGQDLGTQYF. CDR3 bases: TGTGCCAGCAGTGGTCAGGACTTGGGGACCCAGTACTTC.

The V and J genes are TRBV5-1 and TRBJ2-5; TRBD1 matches at 7 bases. Germline lookup yields CDR1 SGHRS and CDR2 YFSETQ. V gave up 3 bases and J gave up 3 bases; unmatched junction bases: 8. The CDR3 contains 15 residues. CDR3 coding DNA: TGCGCCAGCAGCTACGCGACAGGGAGAGAAGAGACCCAGTACTTC. Encoded protein: CASSYATGREETQYF.

CDR3 sequence (DNA): TGTGCCAGCCGCTCGACGGGGTACACCGGGGAGCTGTTTTTT. This encodes CASRSTGYTGELFF. The chain joins TRBV12-3 or TRBV12-4 to TRBJ2-2; D perhaps matches TRBD2 (5 bases). The V end was cut by 8 bases, the J end by 3 bases, with 13 bases between. This CDR3 is built from 14 residues.

The chain links TRBV12-3 or TRBV12-4 to TRBJ2-5, with D hard to call. The end of the DNA fits TRBJ2-7 better, so the J call may be wrong. This CDR3 has 15 amino acids. The CDR3 sequence is CASSAPRGGVHEQYF. CDR3 bases: TGTGCCAGCAGTGCCCCCCGAGGTGGGGTCCACGAGCAGTACTTC.

In its sample, this clonotype was seen a few times. The CDR3 sequence: CASSPDRGYQPQHF. CDR3 coding DNA: TGTGCCAGCAGCCCTGACCGGGGCTATCAGCCCCAGCATTTT. This chain joins TRBV3-1 and TRBJ1-5, with D perhaps matching TRBD1 (5 bases). The CDR3 extends over 14 amino acids. V was clipped by 4 bases and J by 5 bases, with 12 bases between them. CDR1 is LGHDT, CDR2 YNNKEL, per germline (reference sequence).

This sequence joins TRBV5-5 and TRBJ2-7, with D perhaps being TRBD1 or TRBD2 (6 bases each). With 4 bases removed from V and 7 bases from J, the gap between germline ends came to 24 bases. Germline V CDR1 and CDR2: SGHKS, YYEKEE (reference sequence). The CDR3 totals 16 residues. CDR3 coding DNA: TGTGCCAGCAGCCATGGATGGGGGCGGGATGACAATGAGCAGTACTTC. Protein: CASSHGWGRDDNEQYF.

The chain joins TRBV6-5 to TRBJ1-1, with TRBD1 as a possible D gene (6 bases). Trimming removed 0 bases at V and 3 bases at J, with 11 bases between. This CDR3 region has 15 residues. The V gene's germline CDR1 is MNHEY and CDR2 SVGAGI. The DNA for the CDR3 is TGTGCCAGCAGTTACTCGAGTAGGGGGGACACTGAAGCTTTCTTT. Encoded protein: CASSYSSRGDTEAFF.

V is TRBV12-3 or TRBV12-4 and J is TRBJ1-6; perhaps TRBD1 as D (5 bases). This CDR3 has 14 amino acids. V lost 5 bases to trimming and J lost 9 bases, with 14 bases between them. This CDR3 is CASSPSGSSSPLHF. The CDR3 DNA sequence: TGTGCCAGCAGTCCTTCAGGGTCGAGTTCACCCCTCCACTTT.

The chain couples TRBV6-4 to TRBJ2-4; 8 bases agree with TRBD1. The germline CDR1 and CDR2 sequences are MRHNA and SNTAGT. Trimming cost V 4 bases and J 7 bases; bases outside gene matches: 12. The CDR3 is 16 amino acids. For the CDR3, the DNA is TGTGCCAGCAGTGGGCAGCTCCGGGACAGGTTCAACATTCAGTACTTC. It translates to CASSGQLRDRFNIQYF.

The chain links TRBV20-1 to TRBJ2-1; 14 bases line up with TRBD2. Germline V lookup: CDR1 DFQATT, CDR2 SNEGSKA (reference sequence). The CDR3 consists of 15 residues. With V trimmed by 5 bases and J by 5 bases, 5 bases remained unmatched. The CDR3 region has the DNA TGCAGTGCTTCCCCGGGACTAGCGGGGGACAATGAGCAGTTCTTC. The encoded protein is CSASPGLAGDNEQFF.

The chain joins TRBV3-1 to TRBJ2-1, with TRBD1 identical over 8 bases. The V gene's germline CDR1 is LGHDT and CDR2 YNNKEL (reference sequence). The CDR3 has 15 residues. Trimming at V came to 3 bases and at J to 2 bases, leaving 3 bases not matched to a gene. CDR3 sequence: CASSHQGAAYNEQFF. The CDR3 nucleotides read TGTGCCAGCAGCCACCAGGGGGCCGCCTACAATGAGCAGTTCTTC.

The V gene is TRBV28, the J gene TRBJ2-6; TRBD1 or TRBD2 may be the D gene (5 bases each). Germline CDR1 is MDHEN and CDR2 is SYDVKM. The germline V and J ends were trimmed by 5 bases and 0 bases, with 11 bases remaining between them. The CDR3 extends over 16 amino acids. CDR3 sequence: CASSRDGTSGANVLTF. CDR3 nucleotides: TGTGCCAGCAGTCGGGACGGAACCTCTGGGGCCAACGTCCTGACTTTC.